This T cell receptor (beta chain) was recovered during a study of blood T cell repertoires in COVID-19. At the level of the study: Spain, Italy and the United States supplied samples that represented acute and convalescent COVID-19. PBMCs, B-cell-depleted T cells, or T cells were the source of the cDNA or gDNA that made up the material.

Data came from immunoSEQ multiplex PCR; TCRdb stores just in-frame clones and leaves some out. This table holds about 170,000 clones, approximately 90% found once. With regard to this clone: This CDR3 is also generated by other DNA sequences in the sample.

Enrollment of patients from Seattle took place during active infection, with longitudinal follow-up. The J segment lost 7 bases and the V segment lost 4 bases, leaving 3 bases of the junction unmatched. The CDR3 runs to 15 residues. CDR1 is MNHEY, CDR2 SMNVEV, per germline (reference sequence). Sequenced material: peripheral blood. The V call is TRBV27, the J call TRBJ2-1, with 14 bases lining up with TRBD2. The sequence derives from a man aged 18 to 29 with COVID-19, enrolled during active disease. CDR3 region: CASSSRLAGGNEQFF. CDR3 nucleotides: TGTGCCAGCAGTTCTAGACTAGCGGGAGGGAATGAGCAGTTCTTC.